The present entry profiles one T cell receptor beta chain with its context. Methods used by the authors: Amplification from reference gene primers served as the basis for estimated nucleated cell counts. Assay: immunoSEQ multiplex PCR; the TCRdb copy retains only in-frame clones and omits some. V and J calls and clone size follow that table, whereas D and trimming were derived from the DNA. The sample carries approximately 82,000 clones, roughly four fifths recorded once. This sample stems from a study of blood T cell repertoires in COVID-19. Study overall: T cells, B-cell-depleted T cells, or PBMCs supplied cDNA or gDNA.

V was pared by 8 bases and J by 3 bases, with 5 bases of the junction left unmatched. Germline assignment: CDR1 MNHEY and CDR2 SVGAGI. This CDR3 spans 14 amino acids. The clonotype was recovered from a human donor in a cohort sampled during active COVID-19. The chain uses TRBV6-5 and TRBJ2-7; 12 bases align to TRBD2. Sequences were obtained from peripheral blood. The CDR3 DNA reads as TGTGCCAGCGGAACTAGCGGGGGGAACTACGAGCAGTACTTC. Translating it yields CASGTSGGNYEQYF.